These 2 T cell receptor beta chains were all obtained from the same sample, sequenced in a study of human T cells and chemical hapten exposure. Total RNA was isolated from whole blood that had not been fractionated. In TCRdb, the 5' RACE reads were re-called with MiXCR into one record per CDR3 protein. The repertoire holds 110,000 or so distinct CDR3 sequences, with roughly 18% as singletons. These receptors all stem from a human donor in good health.

This clonotype was detected only a few times. The V gene is TRBV6-6, the J gene TRBJ1-1; D unclear. V dropped 7 bases and J dropped 1 base, with 7 bases sitting between them. Germline V gene lookup returns CDR1 MNHNY and CDR2 SVGAGI (reference sequence). There are 12 residues in the CDR3. DNA of the CDR3: TGTGCCAGCACCGAACAGAACACTGAAGCTTTCTTT. This sequence encodes CASTEQNTEAFF.

In this sample, this clonotype turned up a few times. The chain joins TRBV14 to TRBJ1-6, with a possible D match to TRBD1 (6 bases). Trimming took off 1 base at V and 3 bases at J, with 7 bases between the two ends. CDR3 length: 15 residues. Germline V gives CDR1 SGHDN, CDR2 FVKESK. Here the CDR3 DNA reads TGTGCCAGCAGCCAAGTGGACAGCTATAATTCACCCCTCCACTTT. The encoded protein is CASSQVDSYNSPLHF.